The T cell receptor beta chain under discussion was sequenced for a study of blood T cell repertoires in COVID-19. The CDR3 contains 17 residues. V lost 7 bases, J lost 5 bases, and 26 bases lay in between. Germline V gene lookup returns CDR1 SEHNR and CDR2 FQNEAQ (reference sequence). Sequencing was performed with immunoSEQ multiplex PCR; in TCRdb, only in-frame clones are kept and a portion is missing. Among some 60,000 clones listed, about nine tenths were seen once. The chain carries TRBV7-9 and TRBJ1-2, with D perhaps matching TRBD1 (6 bases). The source is a man between 60 and 70 years old with acute or convalescent COVID-19. The sample comprised peripheral blood. The chain's CDR3 is CASTPRTESPEDYGYTF. Written as DNA, the CDR3 is TGTGCCAGCACCCCTCGGACAGAATCGCCAGAAGATTATGGCTACACCTTC.